This T cell receptor (beta chain) was observed in a study of blood T cell repertoires in COVID-19 (dated by TCRdb to between 2020 and 2021). About the study as a whole: Collaborator samples came from the United States, Italy and Spain and covered acute and convalescent phases of COVID-19. Where HLA class I and class II types were available, the types were taken from metadata supplied by the sample provider, not from assay-based typing. A freely available public database, intended as a resource for researchers studying the immune response to SARS-CoV-2, is where the repertoires were released. The samples were drawn from two sources: the first 160 participants of the ongoing ImmuneRACE study, and 1,000 to 1,500 subjects contributed by 6 global collaborators. Deeply sampled blood TCRbeta repertoires from subjects exposed to, actively infected with, or recovered from COVID-19 were included in the dataset. Nearly every sample came with metadata listing a de-identified subject ID, COVID-19 status, age in years and sex. The prospective study material was composed of cDNA or gDNA derived from T cells, B-cell-depleted T cells, or PBMCs. The investigation overall reported the following: The quantity of clinical and demographic metadata differed by source and by participant and was supplied without curation.

The immunoSEQ Assay, a bias-controlled multiplex PCR, was used to amplify TCRbeta CDR3 regions from genomic DNA. The paper's processing steps were these. Within the assay, amplification of reference gene primers was used to estimate how many nucleated cells each sample contained. To quantify the absolute abundance of each unique TCRbeta CDR3 rearrangement, sequence reads were collapsed and filtered. For each sample, productive Simpson clonality was calculated by taking the square root of Simpson's diversity index across productive rearrangements. Sourced from immuneACCESS, this table was stored by TCRdb with only in-frame sequences that have V and J called. A share of the clones is absent; for the studies checked, an unresolved V gene accounts for under half, and the remainder has no known explanation. That table supplies the V and J calls and clone size; D and trimming were determined from the DNA. The sample table holds fewer than 300,000 clones, of which under 90% were seen once. In total, the top ten clones hold 11% of the sample.

Details on this clone: This receptor's antigen is unknown. No base-level quality is on record; no much larger clone is a single base apart.

One collaborating source in Seattle enrolled patients during active infection and followed them longitudinally through the course of disease. Each collaborating institution followed its own protocols to collect whole blood in K2EDTA tubes. For TCRbeta analysis, collaborator samples were shipped as frozen whole blood, as isolated PBMCs, or as DNA extracted from either sample type. Per the germline V gene (reference sequence), LNHDA is the CDR1 and SQIVND is the CDR2. Counted from cysteine to phenylalanine, this CDR3 has 15 amino acids. The only DNA kept is the CDR3, 45 bases in frame from the first base. The V end loses 3 bases and the J end loses 2 bases, and a stretch of 12 bases separates them.

Sequences were obtained from peripheral blood. The chain is encoded by TRBV19 joined to TRBJ2-3; matching of 6 bases hints at TRBD1 as the D gene. The receptor was derived from a man between 45 and 60 years old with COVID-19, enrolled during active disease. The CDR3 in this case is CASSIVQGYTDTQYF. The nucleotide sequence reads as follows: TGTGCCAGTAGTATCGTACAGGGATACACAGATACGCAGTATTTT.